The sample holds a few counts of the clone carrying this TCR beta chain. What it binds is not known. This specimen belongs to a study of beta chain features in type 1 diabetes. Study-wide results and limits: Here, the possible influence of HLA type (on TCRB rearrangement) remained unresolved. Moderate but significant shortening of TCRB CDR3s was recorded in all four CD4+ subsets from Type 1 diabetes patients. A possible short-template PCR bias applies equally to patients and controls.

This CDR3 region has 15 residues. Losses at the gene ends were 8 bases for V and 4 bases for J; bases not matched to a gene: 10. Germline loops: CDR1 SEHNR, CDR2 FQNEAQ (reference sequence). Expressed TCRB transcripts were sequenced because the isolated RNA had all been reverse transcribed beforehand. Measured with immunoSEQ multiplex PCR; TCRdb has only the in-frame clones, and not every one. The table lists under 300,000 clones, approximately 25% of them singletons. This receptor was obtained from a woman between 25 and 40 years old with type 1 diabetes. This chain connects TRBV7-9 to TRBJ2-1; TRBD1 matches at 8 bases. Sequenced sample: naive CD4+ T cells from blood. The CDR3 nucleotides are TGTGCCAGCGGAAGATCTGGGACAGGATACAATGAGCAGTTCTTC. Protein sequence: CASGRSGTGYNEQFF.